These 29 T cell receptor beta chains originate from one sample sequenced in a study of a mutant IDH1 vaccine in newly diagnosed glioma. Stated time point: week 5, during vaccination. Vaccination comprised doses that each held 300 ug of mutant IDH1 20-mer peptide, plus topical imiquimod. Their specific antigens are unknown. TCRdb's copy holds only in-frame clones and misses some; the assay was immunoSEQ multiplex PCR. The repertoire holds 40,000 to 60,000 clones, with around 78% as singletons. The sample here was PBMCs, taken from a glioma patient whose treatment included an IDH1 peptide vaccine. The receptors were gathered from a woman aged 40-49 years with glioma.

The chain employs TRBV27 and TRBJ1-2; D gene unclear. V lost 2 bases and J 2 bases, leaving 6 bases between the germline ends. Germline values: CDR1 MNHEY, CDR2 SMNVEV (reference sequence). The CDR3 spans 13 residues. The CDR3 protein is CASSLLGNYGYTF. In DNA, the CDR3 is TGTGCCAGCAGTTTACTAGGGAACTATGGCTACACCTTC.

This chain joins TRBV19 and TRBJ1-5; D gene ambiguous. Germline lookup yields CDR1 LNHDA and CDR2 SQIVND (reference sequence). This CDR3 spans 12 amino acids. V lost 6 bases to trimming and J lost 4 bases, with 7 bases between them. CDR3 sequence (DNA): TGTGCCAGTAGCAGCCCAAATCAGCCCCAGCATTTT. Translated: CASSSPNQPQHF.

The J gene is TRBJ1-2, the V gene TRBV5-6, with 9 bases matching TRBD1. The CDR3 is 13 residues long. The V gene's germline CDR1 is SGHDT and CDR2 YYEEEE. After removal of 0 bases from V and 11 bases from J, the junction contained 5 bases not matched to a gene. The CDR3 DNA reads as TGTGCCAGCAGCTTGGCGACAGGGGGATATTACACCTTC. Its translation is CASSLATGGYYTF.

The CDR3 DNA follows: TGTGCCAGTAGTTTCCGGGACAGGGTGGTCGAGCAGTACTTC. It encodes CASSFRDRVVEQYF. V usage is TRBV19 and J usage is TRBJ2-7; 9 bases are shared with TRBD1. Trimming removed 5 bases from V and 6 bases from J; junction bases left unmatched: 8. Germline V CDR1 and CDR2: LNHDA, SQIVND (reference sequence). The CDR3 is 14 residues long.

This clone was seen only a few times. The J gene is TRBJ1-1, the V gene TRBV7-9; the D is unclear. V lost 5 bases and J lost 5, with 12 bases in between. The length of the CDR3 is 13 residues. Germline CDR1 reads SEHNR; CDR2 reads FQNEAQ (reference sequence). The CDR3 DNA follows: TGTGCCAGCAGCCGATCCACGGGGACTGAAGCTTTCTTT. Its protein is CASSRSTGTEAFF.

This chain connects TRBV5-1 to TRBJ1-1, with a possible D match to TRBD1 (6 bases). V was clipped by 4 bases and J by 1 base, with 11 bases between them. This CDR3 spans 14 amino acids. Germline CDR1 SGHRS, CDR2 YFSETQ. CDR3 region: CASSPRQANTEAFF. CDR3 bases: TGCGCCAGCAGCCCCAGACAGGCGAACACTGAAGCTTTCTTT. The whole variable domain, filled in from reference TRBV5-1 and TRBJ1-1, reads KAGVTQTPRYLIKTRGQQVTLSCSPISGHRSVSWYQQTPGQGLQFLFEYFSETQRNKGNFPGRFSGRQFSNSRSEMNVSTLELGDSALYLCASSPRQANTEAFFGQGTRLTVV.

V gene TRBV30 combines with J gene TRBJ1-4; D may be TRBD1 (5 bases). The V end was cut by 0 bases, the J end by 7 bases, with 9 bases between. This CDR3 contains 13 residues. Per germline, CDR1 GTSNPN and CDR2 SVGIG (reference sequence). CDR3 DNA: TGTGCCTGGAGTGTACGGGGGTCTGAAAAACTGTTTTTT. Translated: CAWSVRGSEKLFF. The whole variable domain, filled in from reference TRBV30 and TRBJ1-4, reads SQTIHQWPATLVQPVGSPLSLECTVEGTSNPNLYWYRQAAGRGLQLLFYSVGIGQISSEVPQNLSASRPQDRQFILSSKKLLLSDSGFYLCAWSVRGSEKLFFGSGTQLSVL.

The chain joins TRBV5-1 to TRBJ2-7, with a tentative D call TRBD1 (5 bases). Germline V gene data show CDR1 as SGHRS and CDR2 as YFSETQ. CDR3 length: 14 residues. Between the trimmed V and J ends, which lost 1 base and 3 bases, there was a span of 11 bases. The CDR3 region has the DNA TGCGCCAGCAGCTTGCGGTCAGGGCGCTACGAGCAGTACTTC. The encoded protein is CASSLRSGRYEQYF.

The CDR3 loop is CASSQDWPGPNEQYF. Here the CDR3 DNA reads TGTGCCAGCAGCCAAGATTGGCCGGGACCAAACGAGCAGTACTTC. V usage is TRBV14 and J usage is TRBJ2-7, with D possibly called TRBD1 or TRBD2 (5 bases each). Trimming took off 0 bases at V and 5 bases at J, with 14 bases between the two ends. CDR3 length: 15 amino acids. Per the germline V gene, CDR1 is SGHDN and CDR2 is FVKESK.

This sequence joins TRBV23-1 and TRBJ1-4, with D hard to call. TRBV23-1 is designated an ORF whose function remains uncertain. Trimming pared 3 bases from V and 7 bases from J, leaving 6 bases between. The CDR3 totals 12 residues. Here the CDR3 reads CASSHRSEKLFF. For the CDR3, the DNA is TGCGCCAGCAGTCACAGGAGTGAAAAACTGTTTTTT.

V gene TRBV15 combines with J gene TRBJ1-6, with 8 bases fitting TRBD1. Germline CDR1 LNHNV, CDR2 YYDKDF (reference sequence). V was pared by 4 bases and J by 8 bases, with 4 bases of the junction left unmatched. The CDR3 is made up of 14 amino acids. The CDR3 DNA is TGTGCCACCAGCATCACAGGGGGGGATTCACCCCTCCACTTT. Its protein product is CATSITGGDSPLHF.

The chain employs TRBV28 and TRBJ2-7; D unresolved. This CDR3 comprises 11 residues. The V and J ends lost 8 bases and 2 bases respectively, with 7 bases between them. CDR1 is MDHEN and CDR2 is SYDVKM in the germline V gene. The DNA for the CDR3 is TGTGCCAGCCGGCGCGCCTACGAGCAGTACTTC. Protein: CASRRAYEQYF.

The chain carries TRBV19 and TRBJ1-1; 10 positions agree with TRBD1. This CDR3 is built from 15 residues. Germline loops: CDR1 LNHDA, CDR2 SQIVND (reference sequence). V shed 4 bases, J shed 5 bases, and the junction held 7 bases outside the gene matches. CDR3 sequence: CASSKTGGGGTEAFF. CDR3 DNA: TGTGCCAGTAGTAAGACAGGGGGCGGTGGAACTGAAGCTTTCTTT. Using reference TRBV19 and TRBJ1-1 for the parts outside the CDR3, the full variable domain is DGGITQSPKYLFRKEGQNVTLSCEQNLNHDAMYWYRQDPGQGLRLIYYSQIVNDFQKGDIAEGYSVSREKKESFPLTVTSAQKNPTAFYLCASSKTGGGGTEAFFGQGTRLTVV.

The chain uses TRBV9 and TRBJ2-1; TRBD2 agrees at 7 bases. V lost 0 bases, J lost 1 base, and 1 base stayed unmatched. CDR3 length: 15 residues. Germline V gene sequence: CDR1 SGDLS, CDR2 YYNGEE. Here the CDR3 DNA reads TGTGCCAGCAGCGTAGGGACTAGATCCTACAATGAGCAGTTCTTC. It yields the protein CASSVGTRSYNEQFF.

The chain joins TRBV27 to TRBJ1-2, with D unresolved. This CDR3 comprises 17 residues. Looked up from germline, CDR1 is MNHEY and CDR2 is SMNVEV (reference sequence). V was trimmed by 2 bases and J by 0 bases, leaving 16 bases between them. The chain's CDR3 is CASSLRASSVSNYGYTF. CDR3 DNA sequence: TGTGCCAGCAGTTTAAGGGCTTCATCAGTTTCTAACTATGGCTACACCTTC.

The chain links TRBV10-3 to TRBJ2-1; tentatively, D is TRBD1 (5 bases). This CDR3 region has 14 residues. V dropped 6 bases and J dropped 6 bases, with 15 bases sitting between them. Per the germline V gene, CDR1 is ENHRY and CDR2 is SYGVKD. The CDR3 coding sequence is TGTGCCATCAGGAAAACGGACACAGGCAATGAGCAGTTCTTC. It encodes CAIRKTDTGNEQFF.

This clone was recorded only once. This chain uses TRBV30 with TRBJ2-7; 8 nucleotides agree with TRBD2. V trimming: 0 bases; J trimming: 4 bases; junction bases outside the gene matches: 5. The CDR3 covers 14 residues. Germline values: CDR1 GTSNPN, CDR2 SVGIG (reference sequence). CDR3 DNA: TGTGCCTGGAGTGTACGTGGCGGGGGGTACGAGCAGTACTTC. Translating it yields CAWSVRGGGYEQYF.

The rearrangement joins TRBV19 to TRBJ1-6, with TRBD1 as a possible D gene (5 bases). The ends were cut back, 6 bases at V and 10 bases at J, with 16 bases in the middle. CDR3 length: 14 amino acids. CDR1 is LNHDA and CDR2 is SQIVND in the germline V gene (reference sequence). CDR3 nucleotides: TGTGCCAGTAGGCCCGGGACGAACGTCTCACCCCTCCACTTT. Protein: CASRPGTNVSPLHF.

The chain has TRBV7-2 and TRBJ1-1; D perhaps matches TRBD1 (5 bases). The germline CDR1 and CDR2 sequences are SGHTA and FQGNSA. V dropped 4 bases and J dropped 4 bases, with 7 bases sitting between them. The CDR3 length is 12 residues. The CDR3 sequence is CASSSRVTEAFF. The CDR3 DNA reads as TGTGCCAGCAGCTCCAGGGTCACTGAAGCTTTCTTT.

The gene calls are TRBV9 and TRBJ2-4; 10 bases line up with TRBD1. V trimming: 3 bases; J trimming: 10 bases; junction bases outside the gene matches: 4. Germline loops: CDR1 SGDLS, CDR2 YYNGEE. The CDR3 has 13 amino acids. CDR3 DNA sequence: TGTGCCAGCAGCGGTGGACAGGGGGTAATTCAGTACTTC. It is translated as CASSGGQGVIQYF.

This clone showed up just once. The chain joins TRBV6-6 to TRBJ2-7; TRBD1 matches 8 bases. Looked up from germline, CDR1 is MNHNY and CDR2 is SVGAGI (reference sequence). This CDR3 has 15 residues. The V gene end was trimmed by 6 bases and the J gene end by 2 bases; junction bases not matched to a gene: 9. CDR3 residues: CASRFERTGPYEQYF. CDR3 nucleotides: TGTGCCAGCAGATTCGAGAGGACAGGGCCCTACGAGCAGTACTTC.

The rearrangement uses TRBV29-1 and TRBJ1-2; a possible D gene is TRBD1 (5 bases). The CDR3 spans 12 residues. Trimming took 2 bases from V and 3 from J, leaving 7 bases between them. Germline CDR1 and CDR2: SQVTM and ANQGSEA. The CDR3 nucleotides are TGCAGCGTTGAAACCAGGGACTATGGCTACACCTTC. Its protein is CSVETRDYGYTF.

This chain connects TRBV6-1 to TRBJ1-3; no reliable D call. CDR1 and CDR2 from the germline V gene are MNHNS and SASEGT. This CDR3 has 15 amino acids. V was trimmed by 2 bases and J by 4 bases, leaving 12 bases between them. The CDR3: CASSEPGQVGNTIYF. CDR3 in DNA: TGTGCCAGCAGTGAACCAGGTCAGGTCGGAAACACCATATATTTT.

This clone is termed medium-sized. J is TRBJ1-4 and V is TRBV11-2, with TRBD1 identical over 9 bases. Germline assignment: CDR1 SGHAT and CDR2 FQNNGV. This CDR3 spans 15 amino acids. V was clipped by 3 bases and J by 6 bases; unmatched bases: 5. In DNA, the CDR3 is TGTGCCAGCAGCTTTGTGGGACAGGGTTATGAAAAACTGTTTTTT. Translation gives CASSFVGQGYEKLFF.

J is TRBJ2-3 and V is TRBV23-1; 7 bases align to TRBD1. TRBV23-1 belongs to the ORF category, with a function that is uncertain. The V gene end was trimmed by 0 bases and the J gene end by 0 bases; junction bases not matched to a gene: 6. The CDR3 is made up of 17 amino acids. The CDR3 DNA reads as TGCGCCAGCAGTCAATCCGAAGACAGGGAAAGCACAGATACGCAGTATTTT. This translates into CASSQSEDRESTDTQYF.

This chain connects TRBV4-1 to TRBJ2-2; 8 bases agree with TRBD1. The CDR3 is 15 amino acids. Germline V gene data show CDR1 as MGHRA and CDR2 as YSYEKL. V dropped 3 bases and J dropped 6; count of bases not matched to a gene: 6. CDR3 in amino acids: CASSQDRVYAGELFF. DNA of the CDR3: TGCGCCAGCAGCCAGGACAGGGTATATGCCGGGGAGCTGTTTTTT.

The V gene is TRBV7-6, the J gene TRBJ1-6; 10 bases are a match to TRBD1. The CDR3 loop spans 17 amino acids. The V segment lost 5 bases and the J segment 6 bases; nucleotides outside the gene matches: 10. The germline gives CDR1 SGHVS, CDR2 FNYEAQ. The CDR3 DNA reads TGTGCCAGCAGCGGACAGACAGGGGGCGGAGGTAATTCACCCCTCCACTTT. Protein: CASSGQTGGGGNSPLHF.

The chain has TRBV5-6 and TRBJ1-1; D gene ambiguous. Trimming stripped 4 bases from V and 2 bases from J, with 6 bases between. CDR1 is SGHDT, CDR2 YYEEEE, per germline. This CDR3 region has 12 residues. This chain's CDR3 is CASSGLNTEAFF. The CDR3 DNA follows: TGTGCCAGCAGCGGCTTAAACACTGAAGCTTTCTTT.

In this sample, this clone turned up once. The chain has TRBV29-1 and TRBJ1-4; D gene ambiguous. The ends were cut back, 6 bases at V and 0 bases at J, with 14 bases in the middle. The CDR3 totals 15 residues. Germline loops: CDR1 SQVTM, CDR2 ANQGSEA. The CDR3, as DNA: TGCAGCGTCTTTTTTCAGACCGCAACTAATGAAAAACTGTTTTTT. Encoded protein: CSVFFQTATNEKLFF.